Sequencing of this T cell receptor (beta chain) was carried out in a study of cytomegalovirus exposure and HLA in healthy donors. The CDR3 extends over 17 amino acids. Vbeta (60) and Jbeta (13) primers were used in the PCR. Assay used: immunoSEQ multiplex PCR; TCRdb lists only in-frame clones, some missing. The data show fewer than 120,000 clones, over 65% seen once. Study-level findings and limits: Rare TCR sequences predominated, though certain public TCRs were found in many donors. Later on, an analysis found that several of the most significant clusters appeared to be linked to common viral pathogens, which included parvovirus B19.

A word on this clone: As yet, its antigen is unknown.

This chain links TRBV21-1 with TRBJ2-4; no check of the table's D call, TRBD1, against the DNA was made. TRBV21-1 is flagged as a pseudogene. This receptor was taken from a man aged 25 to 45 in good health and CMV-seropositive. Sequencing was done on a sample of PBMCs. The CDR3 coding sequence is TGTGCCAGCAGCACGCCCAGACAGGGGAAAACCAAAAACATTCAGTACTTC. Translation gives CASSTPRQGKTKNIQYF.